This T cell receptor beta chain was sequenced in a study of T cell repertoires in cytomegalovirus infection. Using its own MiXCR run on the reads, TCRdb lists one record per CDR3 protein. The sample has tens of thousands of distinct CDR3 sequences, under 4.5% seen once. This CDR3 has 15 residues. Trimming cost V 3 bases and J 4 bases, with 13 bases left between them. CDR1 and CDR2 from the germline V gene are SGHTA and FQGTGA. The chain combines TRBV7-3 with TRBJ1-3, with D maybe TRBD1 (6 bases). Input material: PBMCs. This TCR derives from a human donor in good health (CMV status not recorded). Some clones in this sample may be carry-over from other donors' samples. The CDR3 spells CASSFGGGSGNTIYF. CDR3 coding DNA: TGTGCCAGCAGCTTCGGAGGGGGGTCCGGAAACACCATATATTTT.